This T cell receptor (beta chain) was sequenced in a study of blood T cell repertoires in COVID-19. Assay used: immunoSEQ multiplex PCR; TCRdb lists only in-frame clones, some missing. The sample contains around 100,000 clones, about 80% of which appear only once. The V gene lost 5 bases and the J gene lost 8 bases, with 15 bases spanning the gap. CDR3 size: 13 residues. Germline V gene lookup returns CDR1 SGHVS and CDR2 FNYEAQ. The chain carries TRBV7-6 and TRBJ1-2, with a weak D call TRBD1 (6 bases). The TCR originated in a human donor in a cohort sampled during active COVID-19. Sequencing input: peripheral blood. The CDR3 DNA follows: TGTGCCAGCAGCAACGGCAGGGGTATCGGCTACACCTTC. Encoded protein: CASSNGRGIGYTF.